A selection of T cell receptor beta chains follows, all from one sample in a study of blood T cell repertoires in COVID-19. Assay: immunoSEQ multiplex PCR; the TCRdb copy retains only in-frame clones and omits some. Counted here are 200,000 to 250,000 clones, roughly 83% occurring once; the ten biggest clones make up approximately 2.1%. Sequenced material: PBMCs or T cells enriched from blood (not recorded which). These TCRs come from a woman aged 45-59 years who had recovered from COVID-19. Each CDR3 is given with its conserved first and last residue. A D gene is named only where the DNA matches it firmly. Clone size is not always given. Where it is, it says once, few, many or a class for expanded clones.

d_call,clone_size,v_call,j_call,cdr3_nt,cdr3_aa
NA,once,TRBV5-1,TRBJ2-7,TGCGCCAGCAGCTTGGGGAGGGGACCCTACGAGCAGTACTTC,CASSLGRGPYEQYF
TRBD2,NA,TRBV28,TRBJ2-4,TGTGCCAGCAGTTTATGGGGAGCGGGGGTAGCCAAAAACATTCAGTACTTC,CASSLWGAGVAKNIQYF
NA,NA,TRBV11-2,TRBJ2-2,TGTGCCAGCAGCTTAGCGGGGGCGAACACCGGGGAGCTGTTTTTT,CASSLAGANTGELFF
NA,NA,TRBV21-1,TRBJ2-5,TGTGCCAGCAGCTTCCGTAGTCAGACCCAGTACTTC,CASSFRSQTQYF
NA,NA,TRBV27,TRBJ1-3,TGTGCCAGCAGTTTAACCTCCTCCAGGCTCCTATCTGGAAACACCATATATTTT,CASSLTSSRLLSGNTIYF
TRBD1,NA,TRBV11-3,TRBJ1-4,TGTGCCAGCAGCTGGGGGACAGGGGAAGAAAAACTGTTTTTT,CASSWGTGEEKLFF
TRBD1,NA,TRBV30,TRBJ1-1,TGTGCCTGGAGTCAACGGACAGGGGGAATGAACACTGAAGCTTTCTTT,CAWSQRTGGMNTEAFF
NA,NA,TRBV28,TRBJ1-2,TGTGCCAGCAGTTTAAACAGGGCTAACTATGGCTACACCTTC,CASSLNRANYGYTF
NA,NA,TRBV24-1,TRBJ2-3,TGTGCCACCAGTGAGGCGAGAGGGACAGATACGCAGTATTTT,CATSEARGTDTQYF
TRBD2,NA,TRBV4-3,TRBJ2-7,TGCGCCAGCAGCCAAGGGCTAGCGGGAGGGCCCACCTACGAGCAGTACTTC,CASSQGLAGGPTYEQYF
NA,NA,TRBV29-1,TRBJ1-1,TGCAGCGTTGAAGATCCGGCTGGGCGGAACACTGAAGCTTTCTTT,CSVEDPAGRNTEAFF
TRBD1,NA,TRBV29-1,TRBJ2-3,TGCAGCGCTCTCCGGGACAGGTCGTCAGATACGCAGTATTTT,CSALRDRSSDTQYF
TRBD1,once,TRBV9,TRBJ2-2,TGTGCCAGCAGCGCTATCGGGACAGGGCACACCGGGGAGCTGTTTTTT,CASSAIGTGHTGELFF
NA,few,TRBV2,TRBJ1-1,TGTGCCAGCAGCGAAAGCGAGAACACTGAAGCTTTCTTT,CASSESENTEAFF
NA,NA,TRBV27,TRBJ2-3,TGTGCCAGCAGTCCTTTCTCCACAGATACGCAGTATTTT,CASSPFSTDTQYF
NA,once,TRBV7-9,TRBJ1-5,TGTGCCAGCAGCCCTGCGGGGGCTAGCAATCAGCCCCAGCATTTT,CASSPAGASNQPQHF
TRBD1,NA,TRBV5-6,TRBJ1-5,TGTGCCAGCAGCTACGGACAGGCGGTTCAGCCCCAGCATTTT,CASSYGQAVQPQHF
NA,NA,TRBV28,TRBJ2-1,TGTGCCAGCAGTTTAGCGGGGTTGGATACGAATGAGCAGTTCTTC,CASSLAGLDTNEQFF
TRBD1,NA,TRBV9,TRBJ2-1,TGTGCCAGCAGCGTCACCGGACAGGGGGCCTACAATGAGCAGTTCTTC,CASSVTGQGAYNEQFF
TRBD2,NA,TRBV7-8,TRBJ2-2,TGTGCCAGCAGCCCAAATCGGTTAGCGGGCTCCGGGGAGCTGTTTTTT,CASSPNRLAGSGELFF
NA,few,TRBV21-1,TRBJ1-1,TGTGCCAGCAGCAAAGGAAAACAGGGTTCGGACACTGAAGCTTTCTTT,CASSKGKQGSDTEAFF
NA,NA,TRBV5-5,TRBJ1-4,TGTGCCAGCAGCTTGGGGCCAGGGGCTTGGGAAAAACTGTTTTTT,CASSLGPGAWEKLFF
TRBD1,NA,TRBV6-4,TRBJ1-5,TGTGCCAGCAGTGTTAGGACAGGGGATCAGCCCCAGCATTTT,CASSVRTGDQPQHF
NA,NA,TRBV10-3,TRBJ2-2,TGTGCCATCAGGGCGGCAGACGGGGAGCTGTTTTTT,CAIRAADGELFF
NA,NA,TRBV2,TRBJ2-6,TGTGCCTCCCGGGGAGCTGGGGCCAACGTCCTGACTTTC,CASRGAGANVLTF
TRBD1,NA,TRBV7-9,TRBJ1-1,TGTGCCAGCAGCGACAACACGACAGGGCTGAACACTGAAGCTTTCTTT,CASSDNTTGLNTEAFF
NA,few,TRBV5-8,TRBJ2-7,TGTGCCAGCAGCTTTGCCCGGGACTCCAGGACCAACTACGAGCAGTACTTC,CASSFARDSRTNYEQYF
TRBD2,NA,TRBV2,TRBJ2-5,TGTGCCAGCAGACGCGGGGGGGCCGGGGAGACCCAGTACTTC,CASRRGGAGETQYF
NA,NA,TRBV7-2,TRBJ2-5,TGTGCCAGCAGCTTAGCCGGTAAAGCGGAGACCCAGTACTTC,CASSLAGKAETQYF
TRBD1,NA,TRBV29-1,TRBJ1-4,TGCAGCGCGCGACAGGGGGCGGGGGAAAAACTGTTTTTT,CSARQGAGEKLFF
NA,NA,TRBV28,TRBJ2-7,TGTGCCAGCACCTTCCTTGGAGGGAGGTATGGGGGGGAGCAGTACTTC,CASTFLGGRYGGEQYF
NA,NA,TRBV27,TRBJ2-7,TGTGCCAGCAGTTTTGCCGTTACGGGAGTTGATGAGCAGTACTTC,CASSFAVTGVDEQYF
TRBD2,NA,TRBV7-9,TRBJ2-7,TGTGCCAGCAGCCACTCTAGCGGTAAGAGCTCCTACGAGCAGTACTTC,CASSHSSGKSSYEQYF
NA,once,TRBV30,TRBJ1-1,TGTGCCTGGACAGGGTTTGGCACTGAAGCTTTCTTT,CAWTGFGTEAFF
NA,once,TRBV5-1,TRBJ2-7,TGCGCCAGCAGGTCGGCGGGGAGCTCCTACGAGCAGTACTTC,CASRSAGSSYEQYF
TRBD2,NA,TRBV23-1,TRBJ2-1,TGCGCCAGCAGTGTAGGGACTAGCGGGAGGAGGGGGGCCTACAATGAGCAGTTCTTC,CASSVGTSGRRGAYNEQFF
NA,NA,TRBV29-1,TRBJ2-1,TGCAGCGTCCTGAACTTCCAAGCCCTTTCCGATGAGCAGTTCTTC,CSVLNFQALSDEQFF
NA,once,TRBV7-8,TRBJ2-3,TGTGCCAGCAGCCTACCGGGAAGCACAGATACGCAGTATTTT,CASSLPGSTDTQYF
NA,NA,TRBV6-1,TRBJ2-7,TGTGCCAGCAGTGATCGTGTGGCGGCCTCCTACGAGCAGTACTTC,CASSDRVAASYEQYF
NA,NA,TRBV27,TRBJ1-2,TGTGCCAGCAGTTTGCCCGGGGGTTATGGCTACACCTTC,CASSLPGGYGYTF
NA,NA,TRBV4-1,TRBJ2-2,TGCGCCAGCAGCCAGTCGAGAGGCACCGGGGAGCTGTTTTTT,CASSQSRGTGELFF
NA,NA,TRBV2,TRBJ1-1,TGTGCCAGCAGACTGTCACAGGGCACTGAAGCTTTCTTT,CASRLSQGTEAFF
TRBD1,NA,TRBV4-3,TRBJ1-1,TGCGCCAGCAGCCGACAGGGGAACACTGAAGCTTTCTTT,CASSRQGNTEAFF
NA,NA,TRBV5-8,TRBJ2-1,TGTGCCAGCAGCCCCCCCGTGTATGAGCAGTTCTTC,CASSPPVYEQFF
TRBD1,NA,TRBV6-5,TRBJ1-2,TGTGCCAGCAGTTACGACACGACAGGGATCTATGGCTACACCTTC,CASSYDTTGIYGYTF
TRBD2,NA,TRBV14,TRBJ2-3,TGTGCCAGCAGCCCCTGGACTAGCGGGGGGGCCATTGATACGCAGTATTTT,CASSPWTSGGAIDTQYF
NA,NA,TRBV5-1,TRBJ2-3,TGCGCCAGCAGGATCCGGGGGGCTAGCACAGATACGCAGTATTTT,CASRIRGASTDTQYF